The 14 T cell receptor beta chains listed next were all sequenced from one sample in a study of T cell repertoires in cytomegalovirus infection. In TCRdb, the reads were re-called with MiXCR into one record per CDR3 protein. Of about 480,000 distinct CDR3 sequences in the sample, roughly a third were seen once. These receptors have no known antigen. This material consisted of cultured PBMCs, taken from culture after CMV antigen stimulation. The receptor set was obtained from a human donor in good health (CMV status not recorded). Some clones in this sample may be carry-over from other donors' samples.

For the CDR3, the DNA is TGTGCCAGTCGGGGATCCGGGGTGCCTTCCGAGCAGTACTTC. This encodes CASRGSGVPSEQYF. The chain is built from TRBV6-5 and TRBJ2-7; D perhaps matches TRBD2 (5 bases). CDR1 and CDR2 from the germline V gene are MNHEY and SVGAGI. The V gene lost 9 bases and the J gene lost 6 bases, with 21 bases spanning the gap. The CDR3 consists of 14 residues.

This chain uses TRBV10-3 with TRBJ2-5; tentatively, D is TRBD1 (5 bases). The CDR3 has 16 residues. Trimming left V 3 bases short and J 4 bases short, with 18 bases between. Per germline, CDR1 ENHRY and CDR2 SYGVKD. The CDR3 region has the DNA TGTGCCATCAGTGAAAGGGGCAGCCCCACGGGAGAGACCCAGTACTTC. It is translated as CAISERGSPTGETQYF.

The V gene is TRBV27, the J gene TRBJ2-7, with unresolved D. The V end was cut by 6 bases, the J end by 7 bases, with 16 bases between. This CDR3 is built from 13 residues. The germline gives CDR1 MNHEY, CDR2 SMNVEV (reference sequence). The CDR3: CASSPNGPWEQYF. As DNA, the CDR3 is TGTGCCAGCAGCCCCAACGGCCCATGGGAGCAGTACTTC.

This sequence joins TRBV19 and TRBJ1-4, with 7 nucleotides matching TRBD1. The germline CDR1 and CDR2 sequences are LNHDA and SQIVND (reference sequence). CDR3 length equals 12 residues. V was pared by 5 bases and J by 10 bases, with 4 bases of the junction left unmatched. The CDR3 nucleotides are TGTGCCAGTAGTCCAGGGACAGCAAAACTGTTTTTT. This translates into CASSPGTAKLFF.

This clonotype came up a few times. Here the CDR3 reads CASSPEVFYGYTF. In DNA form, the CDR3 reads TGTGCCAGCAGTCCGGAGGTCTTCTATGGCTACACCTTC. The V gene is TRBV7-2, the J gene TRBJ1-2; the D is unclear. V was shortened by 6 bases and J by 4 bases, with 12 bases between the two germline ends. The V gene's germline CDR1 is SGHTA and CDR2 FQGNSA. This CDR3 has 13 residues.

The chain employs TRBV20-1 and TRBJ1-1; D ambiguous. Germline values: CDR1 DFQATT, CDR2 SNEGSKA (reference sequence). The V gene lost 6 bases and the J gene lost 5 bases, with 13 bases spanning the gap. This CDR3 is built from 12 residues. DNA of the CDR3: TGCAGTGCCTGGGGTAGGGATACTGAAGCTTTCTTT. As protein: CSAWGRDTEAFF.

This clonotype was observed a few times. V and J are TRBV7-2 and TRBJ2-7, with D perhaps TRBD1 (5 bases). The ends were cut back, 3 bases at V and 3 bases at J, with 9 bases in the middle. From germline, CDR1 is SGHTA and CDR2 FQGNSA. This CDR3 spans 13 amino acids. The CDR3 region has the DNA TGTGCCAGCAGCTTTTCCCAGGGCTACGAGCAGTACGTC. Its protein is CASSFSQGYEQYV.

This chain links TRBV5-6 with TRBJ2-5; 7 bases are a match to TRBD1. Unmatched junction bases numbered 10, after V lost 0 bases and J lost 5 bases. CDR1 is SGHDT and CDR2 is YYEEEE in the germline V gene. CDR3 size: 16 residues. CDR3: CASSLGTGQISETQYF. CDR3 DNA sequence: TGTGCCAGCAGCTTGGGAACGGGACAGATTTCGGAGACCCAGTACTTC.

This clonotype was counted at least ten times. CDR3 bases: TGTGCCAGCAGCTTTACAGGGTACAATGAGCAGTTCTTC. Protein: CASSFTGYNEQFF. The J gene is TRBJ2-1, the V gene TRBV7-2, with D possibly being TRBD1 (6 bases). The CDR3 loop spans 13 amino acids. CDR1 is SGHTA, CDR2 FQGNSA, per germline. The V end lost 3 bases, the J end lost 4 bases, and 7 bases lay between the germline ends.

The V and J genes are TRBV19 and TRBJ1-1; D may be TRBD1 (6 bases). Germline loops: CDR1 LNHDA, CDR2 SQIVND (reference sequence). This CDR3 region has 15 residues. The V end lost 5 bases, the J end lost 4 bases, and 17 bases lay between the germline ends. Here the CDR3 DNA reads TGTGCCAGTAGTCCCAAAACAGGGTTTGGCACTGAAGCTTTCTTT. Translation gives CASSPKTGFGTEAFF.

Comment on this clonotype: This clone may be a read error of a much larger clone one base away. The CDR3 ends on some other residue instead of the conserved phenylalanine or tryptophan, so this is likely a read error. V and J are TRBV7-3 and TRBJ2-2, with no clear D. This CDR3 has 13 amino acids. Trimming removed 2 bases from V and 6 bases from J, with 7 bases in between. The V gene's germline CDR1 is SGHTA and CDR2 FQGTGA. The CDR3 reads CASSLGLAGELFL. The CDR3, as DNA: TGTGCCAGCAGCTTAGGCCTGGCCGGGGAGCTGTTTCTT.

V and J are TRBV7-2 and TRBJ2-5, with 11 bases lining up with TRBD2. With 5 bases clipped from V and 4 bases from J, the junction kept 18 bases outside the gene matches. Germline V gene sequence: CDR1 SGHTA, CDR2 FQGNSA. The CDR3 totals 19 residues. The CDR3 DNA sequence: TGTGCCAGCAGCCGGGCTATAGCGGGAGGGCCGAAGGTTGCAGAGACCCAGTACTTC. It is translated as CASSRAIAGGPKVAETQYF. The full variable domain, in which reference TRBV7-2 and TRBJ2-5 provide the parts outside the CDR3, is GAGVSQSPSNKVTEKGKDVELRCDPISGHTALYWYRQSLGQGLEFLIYFQGNSAPDKSGLPSDRFSAERTGGSVSTLTIQRTQQEDSAVYLCASSRAIAGGPKVAETQYFGPGTRLLVL.

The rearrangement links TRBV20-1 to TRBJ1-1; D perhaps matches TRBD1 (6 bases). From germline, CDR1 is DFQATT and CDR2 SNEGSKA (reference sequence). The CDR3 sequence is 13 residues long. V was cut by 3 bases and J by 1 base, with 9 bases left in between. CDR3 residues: CSARWDKNTEAFF. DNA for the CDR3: TGCAGTGCTAGGTGGGACAAGAACACTGAAGCTTTCTTT.

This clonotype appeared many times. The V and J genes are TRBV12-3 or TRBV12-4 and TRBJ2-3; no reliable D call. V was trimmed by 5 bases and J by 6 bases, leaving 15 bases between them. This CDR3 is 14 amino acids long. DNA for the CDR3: TGTGCCAGCAGTCTGACCGGGCCCCCCGATACGCAGTATTTT. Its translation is CASSLTGPPDTQYF.